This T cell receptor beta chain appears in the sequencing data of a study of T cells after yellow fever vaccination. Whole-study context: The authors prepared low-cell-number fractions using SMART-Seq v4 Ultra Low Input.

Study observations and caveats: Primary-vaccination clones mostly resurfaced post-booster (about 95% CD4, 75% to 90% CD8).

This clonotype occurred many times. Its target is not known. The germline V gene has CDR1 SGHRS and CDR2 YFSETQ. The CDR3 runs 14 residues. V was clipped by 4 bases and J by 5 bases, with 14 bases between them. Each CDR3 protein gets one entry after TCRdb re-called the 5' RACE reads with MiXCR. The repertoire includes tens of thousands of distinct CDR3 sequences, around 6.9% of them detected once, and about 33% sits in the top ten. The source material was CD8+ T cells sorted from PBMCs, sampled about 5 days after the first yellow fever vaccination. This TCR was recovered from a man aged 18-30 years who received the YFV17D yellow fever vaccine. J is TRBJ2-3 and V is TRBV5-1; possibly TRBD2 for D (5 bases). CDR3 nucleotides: TGCGCCAGCAGCGGACTTCCAACGATAGATACGCAGTATTTT. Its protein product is CASSGLPTIDTQYF.